A selection of T cell receptor beta chains follows, all from one sample in a study of T cells in Graves' hyperthyroidism and ophthalmopathy. TCRdb reprocessed the multiplex PCR reads with MiXCR, giving one entry per CDR3 protein. The repertoire holds more than 300,000 distinct CDR3 sequences, 14% seen once, with around 19% in the top ten. Sequenced: blood. The source of these receptors is a woman under 40 with Graves' ophthalmopathy. The CDR3 runs from the conserved cysteine through the conserved F or W. The D gene is left open where the match is weak. The listing skips clone size in some rows; elsewhere it reads once, few, many or a size class.

TRBV29-1	.	few	TRBJ2-5	TGCAGCGTTGCGATAGAAGAGACCCAGTACTTC	CSVAIEETQYF
TRBV5-6	.	few	TRBJ2-1	TGTGCCAGCAGCACTGGACAGAATCTGTTCTTC	CASSTGQNLFF
TRBV7-2	TRBD2	few	TRBJ2-1	TGTGCCAGCAGCTTAGCCTCGGGCGGGAGCGGCTCCTACAATGAGCAGTTCTTC	CASSLASGGSGSYNEQFF
TRBV9	TRBD1	.	TRBJ2-7	TGTGCCAGCAGCGCGACAGGGGGCGCCGAGCAGTACTTC	CASSATGGAEQYF
TRBV7-8	.	many	TRBJ1-1	TGTGCCAGCATCCACTCCGGGACGAACACTGAAGCTTTCTTT	CASIHSGTNTEAFF
TRBV7-9	.	many	TRBJ1-6	TGTGCCAGCAGCTTAGAAGGGAAAGGTTCACCCCTCCACTTT	CASSLEGKGSPLHF
TRBV28	.	many	TRBJ1-5	TGTGCCAGCAGTTTGTTAGGGAGCAATCAGCCCCAGCATTTT	CASSLLGSNQPQHF
TRBV12-3/TRBV12-4	.	many	TRBJ2-7	TGTGCCAGCAGCATAAAACTTACGGAGTACCCTTACGAGCAGTACTTC	CASSIKLTEYPYEQYF
TRBV28	.	.	TRBJ1-2	TGTGCCAGCAGTTTATGGATAGGGACCAACTATGGCTACACCTTC	CASSLWIGTNYGYTF
TRBV7-2	TRBD2	many	TRBJ2-3	TGTGCCAGCAGCTCGGGACTAGGCACAGATACGCAGTATTTT	CASSSGLGTDTQYF
TRBV29-1	TRBD2	few	TRBJ2-7	TGCAGCGTTCCCGGGACTAGCTCCTACGAGCAGTACTTC	CSVPGTSSYEQYF
TRBV28	.	many	TRBJ2-7	TGTGCCAGCAGTACGGGAGCTTACGAGCAGTACTTC	CASSTGAYEQYF
TRBV28	TRBD2	.	TRBJ2-3	TGTGCCAGCAGTTTCCTAGCGGGGGGCACTAGCACAGATACGCAGTATTTT	CASSFLAGGTSTDTQYF
TRBV7-2	.	many	TRBJ2-2	TGTGCCAGCAGCTTACTGAGGGGGGGGACCGGGGAGCTGTTTTTT	CASSLLRGGTGELFF
TRBV4-1	.	.	TRBJ1-5	TGCGCCAGCAGCCAAAGGGACGGGAATCAGCCCCAGCATTTT	CASSQRDGNQPQHF
TRBV10-1	.	many	TRBJ1-2	TGCGCCAGCAGTGAGGGTCAACCCTATGGCTACACCTTC	CASSEGQPYGYTF
TRBV5-1	.	.	TRBJ2-1	TGCGCCAGCAGCTTGGGGTGGGGCGATGAGCAGTTCTTC	CASSLGWGDEQFF
TRBV12-3/TRBV12-4	.	.	TRBJ2-6	TGTGCCAGCACCCCTTGGGGGGGCACCACCTCTGGGGCCAACGTCCTGACTTTC	CASTPWGGTTSGANVLTF
TRBV30	TRBD1	many	TRBJ1-1	TGTGCCTGGAGAGGTTCGAGAGGGGGCCCCTTTTTTAACACTGAAGCTTTCTTT	CAWRGSRGGPFFNTEAFF
TRBV3-1	.	many	TRBJ2-7	TGTGCCAGCAGCCAAGGGGGCTCCGAGCAGTACTTC	CASSQGGSEQYF
TRBV15	.	many	TRBJ1-1	TGTGCCACCAGCAGATCCAGGGTGATGGCGTACACTGAAGCTTTCTTT	CATSRSRVMAYTEAFF
TRBV20-1	.	many	TRBJ2-7	TGCAGTGCTAGCTCGGAAAACTACGAGCAGTACTTC	CSASSENYEQYF
TRBV5-1	.	many	TRBJ2-2	TGCGCCAGCAGCTTGCGGGGATTCTCTCTCACCGGGGAGCTGTTTTTT	CASSLRGFSLTGELFF
TRBV20-1	.	many	TRBJ2-1	TGCAGTGCTGACTCAAGGGATGAGCAGTTCTTC	CSADSRDEQFF
TRBV3-1	TRBD1	many	TRBJ1-2	TGTGCCAGCAGCCAAGATAGGGGGCTCGGCTACACCTTC	CASSQDRGLGYTF
TRBV6-4	.	many	TRBJ1-2	TGTGCCAGCAGCCCGAACCCGATACGGGTTTCGGATGGCTACACCTTC	CASSPNPIRVSDGYTF
TRBV20-1	TRBD1	many	TRBJ1-6	TGCAGTGCTAGTCCAGGGGGCACCGCTAATAATTCACCCCTCCACTTT	CSASPGGTANNSPLHF
TRBV6-1	.	many	TRBJ2-5	TGTGCCAGCAGTGAAGGAGGCCCGGCCGGGGAGACCCAGTACTTC	CASSEGGPAGETQYF
TRBV24-1	.	.	TRBJ2-3	TGTGCCACCAGTGGAATCTCGGCGCCGCAAACAGATACGCAGTATTTT	CATSGISAPQTDTQYF
TRBV29-1	.	.	TRBJ1-5	TGCAGCGGGGGACCGTGCTATAGCAATCAGCCCCAGCATTTT	CSGGPCYSNQPQHF
TRBV5-6	.	.	TRBJ2-1	TGTGCCAGCAGCCCCCCCGGGGGTTCCTACAATGAGCAGTTCTTC	CASSPPGGSYNEQFF
TRBV15	.	.	TRBJ1-4	TGTGCCACCAGCAAAAACAATCCTAGGGTCGAAAAACTGTTTTTT	CATSKNNPRVEKLFF
TRBV9	.	.	TRBJ2-1	TGTGCCAGCAGCGCCGAGGGGGGGGGCAGCGACAATGAGCAGTTCTTC	CASSAEGGGSDNEQFF
TRBV28	.	few	TRBJ2-3	TGTGCCAGCAGTTTAGGTCCGCCCGGCGGGGCGATCACAGATACGCAGTATTTT	CASSLGPPGGAITDTQYF
TRBV7-9	.	many	TRBJ1-6	TGTGCCAGCAGCTCTCATTCGGGGTTGGAATCACCCCTCCACTTT	CASSSHSGLESPLHF
TRBV4-1	.	few	TRBJ1-4	TGCGCCAGCAGCCAAGAGGGATATCCTGAAAAACTGTTTTTT	CASSQEGYPEKLFF
TRBV5-1	.	many	TRBJ2-7	TGCGCCAGCAGCCGTCCGGGAGACCCCCACTACGAGCAGTACTTC	CASSRPGDPHYEQYF
TRBV30	.	few	TRBJ1-1	TGTGCCTGGAGTGTCCGGGCTGCCGCTGAAGCTTTCTTT	CAWSVRAAAEAFF
TRBV5-5	.	few	TRBJ2-2	TGTGCCAGCAGCTTGGGAGTAGCGACGAACACCGGGGAGCTGTTTTTT	CASSLGVATNTGELFF
TRBV6-1	TRBD1	.	TRBJ1-6	TGTGCCAGCAGTGAAGTAACAGGGGGTTCACCCCTCCACTTT	CASSEVTGGSPLHF
TRBV28	TRBD2	many	TRBJ2-7	TGTGCCAGCAGTTCCCAAGTTACGGCACGGCTAGCGGGTGACGAGCAGTACTTC	CASSSQVTARLAGDEQYF
TRBV5-8	.	few	TRBJ1-4	TGTGCCAGCAGCGGCGGGGTCAATGAAAAACTGTTTTTT	CASSGGVNEKLFF
TRBV9	.	few	TRBJ2-2	TGTGCCAGCAGCCCTCAGCCTGCGAACACCGGGGAGCTGTTTTTT	CASSPQPANTGELFF
TRBV2	.	many	TRBJ2-5	TGTGCCAGCAGTGGACAGGGACTCGGGGGCGGAGAGACCCAGTACTTC	CASSGQGLGGGETQYF
TRBV6-1	TRBD1	many	TRBJ1-1	TGTGCCAGCAGTCTAGGGACAGCCCGGAACACTGAAGCTTTCTTT	CASSLGTARNTEAFF
TRBV12-3/TRBV12-4	.	many	TRBJ1-1	TGTGCCAGTCGGGGGAGTGGGAACATGAACACTGAAGCTTTCTTT	CASRGSGNMNTEAFF
TRBV3-1	TRBD1	many	TRBJ1-2	TGTGCCAGCAGCCAAGTCCCGACAGGGGGCTATGGCTACACCTTC	CASSQVPTGGYGYTF
TRBV20-1	TRBD1	many	TRBJ2-6	TGCAGTGCTGAACGGGACAGGGTTTCTGGGGCCAACGTCCTGACTTTC	CSAERDRVSGANVLTF
TRBV24-1	TRBD1	many	TRBJ2-1	TGTCCCACCAGTGATTTGCAAGGACAGGGGAACAATGAGCAGTTCTTC	CPTSDLQGQGNNEQFF
TRBV6-1	TRBD2	.	TRBJ2-1	TGTGCCAGCAGTTCGGCGGGGGGCGGTGAGCAGTTCTTC	CASSSAGGGEQFF
TRBV28	.	many	TRBJ2-7	TGTGCCAGCAGCCTCAGGCGGGACAATAGCGCCTACGAGCAGTACTTC	CASSLRRDNSAYEQYF
TRBV4-1	.	few	TRBJ2-1	TGCGCCAGCAGCCCCACCCCGGTCCAGGGGCGGATATGGCAGTTCTTC	CASSPTPVQGRIWQFF
TRBV28	.	.	TRBJ1-1	TGTGCCAGCAGGACCTTCGGTGCTGAAGCTTTCTTT	CASRTFGAEAFF
TRBV10-3	.	many	TRBJ2-7	TGTGCCATCAGTGATTTGGTTTTCGAGTTCTACGAGCAGTACTTC	CAISDLVFEFYEQYF
TRBV28	.	many	TRBJ2-3	TGTGCCAGCAGAACCCAACCAGGGGTGTATGTGTATTTT	CASRTQPGVYVYF
TRBV28	TRBD1	many	TRBJ2-5	TGTGCCAGCAGTTCTGACACAGGGGGTGGAGAGACCCAGTACTTC	CASSSDTGGGETQYF
TRBV5-1	TRBD1	.	TRBJ1-5	TGCGCCAGCAGCCTCCGGACAGGGGAAAATCAGCCCCAGCATTTT	CASSLRTGENQPQHF